The sequence of this TCR beta chain was determined in a study of cytomegalovirus exposure and HLA in healthy donors. Study-level findings and limits: In a later analysis, TCR beta V- and J-gene trimming was associated with a missense DCLRE1C variant. Diagnosis of cytomegalovirus status made by the classifier reportedly showed high specificity and sensitivity. Among the sequence variants, a highly shared cluster was likely an artifact of sequencing.

The PCR was carried out with 60 Vbeta primers and 13 Jbeta primers. Using immunoSEQ multiplex PCR, the repertoire was profiled, and TCRdb retains in-frame clones only, with some absent. The sample lists over 80,000 clones, around 81% occurring once. Note on this clone: Its target is unknown.

Germline loops: CDR1 MNHEY, CDR2 SMNVEV (reference sequence). CDR3 length: 15 amino acids. Losses at the gene ends were 5 bases for V and 5 bases for J; bases not matched to a gene: 8. Sample: PBMCs. The chain joins TRBV27 to TRBJ1-2; 10 bases line up with TRBD1. This TCR came from a man between 35 and 55 years old in good health and CMV-seropositive. The CDR3 reads CASSPGTGDLYGYTF. The CDR3 nucleotides read TGTGCCAGCAGTCCCGGGACAGGGGATTTATATGGCTACACCTTC.